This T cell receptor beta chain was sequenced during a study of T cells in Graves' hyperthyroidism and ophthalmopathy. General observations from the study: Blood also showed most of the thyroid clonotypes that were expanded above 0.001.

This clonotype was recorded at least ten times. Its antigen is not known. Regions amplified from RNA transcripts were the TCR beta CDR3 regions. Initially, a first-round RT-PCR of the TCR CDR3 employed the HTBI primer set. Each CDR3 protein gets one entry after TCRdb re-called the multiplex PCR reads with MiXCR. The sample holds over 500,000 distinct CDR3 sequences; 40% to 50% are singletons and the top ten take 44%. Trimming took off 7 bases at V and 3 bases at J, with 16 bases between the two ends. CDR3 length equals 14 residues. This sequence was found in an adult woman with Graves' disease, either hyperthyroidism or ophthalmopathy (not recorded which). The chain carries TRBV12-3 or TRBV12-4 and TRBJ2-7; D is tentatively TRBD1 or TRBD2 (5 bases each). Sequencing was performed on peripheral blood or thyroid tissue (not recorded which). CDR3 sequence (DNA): TGTGCCAGCAAACGGACGGGACCAGACTACGAGCAGTACTTC. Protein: CASKRTGPDYEQYF.